This entry is about one T cell receptor beta chain. Its antigen is as yet unknown. Germline CDR1 MDHEN, CDR2 SYDVKM. This CDR3 spans 15 amino acids. V was shortened by 3 bases and J by 15 bases, with 24 bases between the two germline ends. The sample originates from a study of beta chain features in type 1 diabetes. About the study: Age and gender were similar between patients and healthy donors, as were cell yields. Notes on the study in general: Patients' naive, central memory and regulatory TCRB repertoires appeared more alike than those of healthy donors. Among all four CD4+ subsets, Type 1 diabetes patients had TCRB CDR3s that were moderately but significantly shorter.

As every portion of the isolated RNA was reverse transcribed, the sequencing read expressed TCRB transcripts. This table comes from immunoSEQ multiplex PCR, and its TCRdb copy is limited to in-frame clones, with some not included. Counted here are approximately 170,000 clones, approximately 7.8% occurring once; the ten biggest clones make up roughly 0.97%. The material sequenced was central memory CD4+ T cells from blood. The rearrangement uses TRBV28 and TRBJ2-1, with D possibly matching TRBD2 (7 bases). This receptor was obtained from a woman aged 35 to 49 with type 1 diabetes. CDR3 nucleotides: TGTGCCAGCAGTTTGTTTTCCAGGACCACCGGGGGGCCGTTCTTC. This translates into CASSLFSRTTGGPFF.